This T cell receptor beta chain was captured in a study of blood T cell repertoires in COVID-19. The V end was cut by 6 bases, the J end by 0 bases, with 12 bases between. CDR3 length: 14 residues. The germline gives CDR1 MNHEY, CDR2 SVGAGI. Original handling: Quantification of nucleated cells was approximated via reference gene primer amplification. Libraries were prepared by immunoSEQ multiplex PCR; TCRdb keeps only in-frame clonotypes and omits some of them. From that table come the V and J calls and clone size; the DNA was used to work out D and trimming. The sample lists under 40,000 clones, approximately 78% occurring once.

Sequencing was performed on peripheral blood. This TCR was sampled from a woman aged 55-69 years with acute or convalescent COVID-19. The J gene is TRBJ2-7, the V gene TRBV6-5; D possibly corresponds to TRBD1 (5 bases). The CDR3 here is CASRATENSYEQYF. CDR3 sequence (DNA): TGTGCCAGCAGAGCGACAGAAAACTCCTACGAGCAGTACTTC.